This TCR beta chain was sequenced during a study of shared clonotypes between healthy human individuals. Study background: Each donor had three CD4 naive, three CD4 memory, two CD8 naive and one CD8 memory plate. Broader study findings: Naive subsets typically showed greater estimated richness than memory subsets.

This CDR3 has 15 residues. The germline CDR1 and CDR2 sequences are MDHEN and SYDVKM. V dropped 7 bases and J dropped 0; count of bases not matched to a gene: 8. Donors, without exception, were Caucasian adults residing in Nashville, Tennessee. As to this clone: The antigen remains undetermined.

This table comes from immunoSEQ multiplex PCR, and its TCRdb copy is limited to in-frame clones, with some not included. The sample comprises approximately 2.1 million clones, over 90% of which are singletons, and under 0.45% rests with the top ten. The clonotype comes from a young man in good health. Some clones in this sample may be carry-over from other donors' samples. The chain recombines TRBV28 with TRBJ2-7; 8 bases are shared with TRBD2. The sequencing input was naive CD4+ T cells from PBMCs. Sample subset: CD45RA+ positively selected. CDR3 sequence: CASTQGGRHSYEQYF. The CDR3 nucleotides are TGTGCCAGCACCCAAGGCGGGAGGCACTCCTACGAGCAGTACTTC.